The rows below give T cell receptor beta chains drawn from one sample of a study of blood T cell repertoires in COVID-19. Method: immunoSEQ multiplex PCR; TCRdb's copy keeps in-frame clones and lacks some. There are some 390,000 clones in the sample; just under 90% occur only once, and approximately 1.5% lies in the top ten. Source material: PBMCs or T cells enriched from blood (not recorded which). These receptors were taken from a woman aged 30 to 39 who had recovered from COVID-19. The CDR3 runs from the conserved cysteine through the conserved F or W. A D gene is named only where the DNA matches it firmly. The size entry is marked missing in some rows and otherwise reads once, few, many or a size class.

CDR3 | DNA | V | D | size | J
CASSYFGGSNYGYTF | TGTGCCAGCAGTTACTTCGGGGGGTCAAACTATGGCTACACCTTC | TRBV6-5 | NA | NA | TRBJ1-2
CAWSTGLAGKSTDTQYF | TGTGCCTGGTCCACTGGACTAGCGGGTAAAAGCACAGATACGCAGTATTTT | TRBV30 | TRBD2 | NA | TRBJ2-3
CASSPGQFSYEQYF | TGTGCCAGCAGTCCGGGACAATTCTCCTACGAGCAGTACTTC | TRBV6-6 | NA | once | TRBJ2-7
CAISESAGQGKFF | TGTGCCATCAGTGAGTCTGCGGGACAGGGAAAGTTCTTC | TRBV10-3 | TRBD1 | NA | TRBJ2-1
CASSLVLLGRAGTQIF | TGTGCCAGCAGCTTAGTATTACTGGGCCGAGCGGGGACCCAAATCTTC | TRBV7-8 | TRBD2 | NA | TRBJ2-1
CASSFLVSTSTDTQYF | TGTGCCAGCAGCTTCTTAGTCTCCACTAGCACAGATACGCAGTATTTT | TRBV7-9 | NA | once | TRBJ2-3
CASSLLGSGFGQFF | TGCGCCAGCAGCTTGTTAGGGTCGGGGTTCGGGCAGTTCTTC | TRBV5-1 | NA | NA | TRBJ2-1
CASSLAGTGDGRAFF | TGTGCCAGCAGCTTAGCGGGGACAGGGGATGGTCGGGCTTTCTTT | TRBV7-8 | TRBD1 | NA | TRBJ1-1
CASRADRAPFF | TGTGCCAGCAGAGCAGACAGGGCTCCTTTCTTT | TRBV2 | TRBD1 | NA | TRBJ1-1
CASSLGGAGYGYTF | TGTGCCAGCAGTTTGGGGGGGGCAGGTTATGGCTACACCTTC | TRBV28 | NA | NA | TRBJ1-2
CASSLGQGYTEAFF | TGTGCCAGCAGCTTGGGACAGGGGTACACTGAAGCTTTCTTT | TRBV11-2 | TRBD1 | NA | TRBJ1-1
CASSLVEGNTGELFF | TGTGCCAGCAGCTTAGTAGAGGGAAACACCGGGGAGCTGTTTTTT | TRBV7-8 | NA | NA | TRBJ2-2
CASSVVGNNEQYF | TGTGCCAGCAGTGTAGTCGGGAATAACGAGCAGTACTTC | TRBV2 | NA | NA | TRBJ2-7
CASSSIRDRNTEAFF | TGCGCCAGCAGCTCAATACGGGACAGGAACACTGAAGCTTTCTTT | TRBV5-1 | TRBD1 | NA | TRBJ1-1
CAWSVIRWTVQYTYGYTF | TGTGCCTGGAGTGTAATCCGTTGGACAGTCCAATATACCTATGGCTACACCTTC | TRBV30 | NA | NA | TRBJ1-2
CSVFGKYTDTQYF | TGCAGCGTTTTTGGCAAATACACAGATACGCAGTATTTT | TRBV29-1 | NA | NA | TRBJ2-3
CASSSGMLSYGYTF | TGTGCCAGCAGTTCGGGGATGCTAAGCTATGGCTACACCTTC | TRBV28 | NA | few | TRBJ1-2
CASSSTGEVDTQYF | TGTGCCAGCAGCTCGACAGGGGAGGTGGATACGCAGTATTTT | TRBV5-8 | TRBD1 | NA | TRBJ2-3
CASSYSGNEQFF | TGTGCCAGCAGCTATAGCGGGAATGAGCAGTTCTTC | TRBV9 | TRBD2 | NA | TRBJ2-1
CASSSRTGGETQYF | TGTGCCAGCAGCTCTCGGACAGGGGGAGAGACCCAGTACTTC | TRBV7-3 | TRBD1 | NA | TRBJ2-5
CASSPGLAGGPGELFF | TGTGCCAGCAGCCCGGGACTAGCGGGAGGTCCCGGGGAGCTGTTTTTT | TRBV28 | TRBD2 | NA | TRBJ2-2
CATSRDRQGVRFF | TGTGCCACCAGCAGAGATAGACAGGGAGTTCGGTTCTTC | TRBV15 | TRBD1 | NA | TRBJ2-1
CASSLLTLNTGELFF | TGTGCCAGCAGCTTACTAACCTTGAACACCGGGGAGCTGTTTTTT | TRBV7-3 | NA | few | TRBJ2-2
CAISIRTSGLSYEQYF | TGTGCCATCAGCATAAGAACTAGCGGACTCTCCTACGAGCAGTACTTC | TRBV10-3 | TRBD2 | NA | TRBJ2-7
CASSIGGAPNEQYF | TGTGCCAGCAGTATAGGGGGGGCCCCTAACGAGCAGTACTTC | TRBV27 | NA | NA | TRBJ2-7